This T cell receptor (beta chain) is from a study of blood T cell repertoires in COVID-19. The CDR3 runs to 12 residues. The V gene end was trimmed by 3 bases and the J gene end by 11 bases; junction bases not matched to a gene: 3. Germline assignment: CDR1 KGHDR and CDR2 SFDVKD. Profiled with immunoSEQ multiplex PCR; TCRdb holds only in-frame clones, not every one. The sample has fewer than 150,000 clones; approximately 84% are singletons. The receptor was derived from a woman older than 75 in a cohort sampled during active or convalescent COVID-19. The J gene is TRBJ1-3, the V gene TRBV24-1, with 7 bases identical to TRBD1. The sequencing input was peripheral blood. The CDR3 DNA reads as TGTGCCACCAGTGATCAAACAGGGGCCATATATTTT. Amino acid sequence: CATSDQTGAIYF.